These 22 T cell receptor beta chains came from one sample sequenced in a study of blood T cell repertoires in COVID-19. Generated by immunoSEQ multiplex PCR, the TCRdb table keeps only in-frame clones and is missing some. The sample yields fewer than 200,000 clones, less than 85% seen once. Sequencing was done on a sample of peripheral blood. These receptor sequences come from a woman over 75 with acute or convalescent COVID-19.

The chain is built from TRBV30 and TRBJ2-1, with 11 bases lining up with TRBD2. The V gene end was trimmed by 4 bases and the J gene end by 4 bases; junction bases not matched to a gene: 9. CDR1 and CDR2 (germline): GTSNPN, SVGIG (reference sequence). The CDR3 is made up of 16 amino acids. The DNA for the CDR3 is TGTGCCTGGACAGTGGGGACTAGCGGACCTTACAATGAGCAGTTCTTC. Translating gives CAWTVGTSGPYNEQFF.

V gene TRBV27 combines with J gene TRBJ2-7; D is perhaps TRBD2 (5 bases). The CDR3 runs to 15 residues. Germline values: CDR1 MNHEY, CDR2 SMNVEV (reference sequence). Trimming took off 2 bases at V and 2 bases at J, with 13 bases between the two ends. For the CDR3, the DNA is TGTGCCAGCAGTTTAACCGGGAACTACCCCTACGAGCAGTACTTC. Protein: CASSLTGNYPYEQYF.

The genes are TRBV12-3 or TRBV12-4 and TRBJ1-3; 8 bases match TRBD1. The length of the CDR3 is 12 residues. J was trimmed by 4 bases and V by 8 bases; bases with no gene match: 1. The CDR3 bases are TGTGCCAGCGACAGGGGCGGAAACACCATATATTTT. It yields the protein CASDRGGNTIYF.

The V and J genes are TRBV5-1 and TRBJ1-2, with 9 bases that match TRBD1. The J segment lost 8 bases and the V segment lost 8 bases, leaving 10 bases of the junction unmatched. Germline loops: CDR1 SGHRS, CDR2 YFSETQ. The CDR3 length is 13 residues. The CDR3 loop reads CASSGQGDGGYTF. CDR3 DNA sequence: TGCGCCAGTTCGGGACAGGGAGACGGGGGCTACACCTTC.

This chain links TRBV7-8 with TRBJ1-3; D is perhaps TRBD1 (6 bases). This CDR3 has 14 amino acids. Trimming cost V 5 bases and J 4 bases, with 12 bases left between them. Germline V CDR1 and CDR2: SGHVS, FQNEAQ. For the CDR3, the DNA is TGTGCCAGCAGCCCCCGGACAGAAGGAAACACCATATATTTT. It specifies CASSPRTEGNTIYF.

With regard to this clone: The junction shows a germline mismatch at one end, possibly a read error. This chain connects TRBV18 to TRBJ2-3; tentatively, D is TRBD2 (5 bases). Germline CDR1 reads KGHSH; CDR2 reads LQKENI. The CDR3 is 15 residues long. The chain's CDR3 is CTSSPQAVQGDTQYF. The DNA of the CDR3 is TGTACCAGCTCACCTCAAGCGGTTCAAGGGGATACGCAGTATTTT.

The V gene is TRBV6-2 or TRBV6-3, the J gene TRBJ2-1, with 7 nucleotides matching TRBD2. This CDR3 spans 14 amino acids. The germline V gene encodes CDR1 MNHEY and CDR2 SVGEGT. J gave up 8 bases and V 5 bases, and 9 bases lay outside the gene matches. This chain's CDR3 is CASSKRDFEDEQFF. The CDR3 DNA sequence: TGTGCCAGCAGTAAGCGGGATTTTGAGGATGAGCAGTTCTTC.

J is TRBJ1-5 and V is TRBV2; D unclear. Trimming took off 5 bases at V and 3 bases at J, with 11 bases between the two ends. The germline CDR1 and CDR2 sequences are SNHLY and FYNNEI. This CDR3 has 14 amino acids. CDR3 bases: TGTGCCAGCAGTCCCCAGGCAATCAATCAGCCCCAGCATTTT. Translated, it gives CASSPQAINQPQHF.

This clone was observed a handful of times. The chain joins TRBV9 to TRBJ2-7; 9 bases fit TRBD1. Per germline, CDR1 SGDLS and CDR2 YYNGEE. CDR3 length: 17 residues. V was clipped by 4 bases and J by 5 bases; unmatched bases: 16. CDR3 coding DNA: TGTGCCAGCAGCCCTCATCTCGGGACAGGGAGTATCAACGAGCAGTACTTC. This codes for CASSPHLGTGSINEQYF.

The J gene is TRBJ2-3, the V gene TRBV2; TRBD2 agrees at 9 bases. V shed 5 bases, J shed 5 bases, and the junction held 2 bases outside the gene matches. Germline V CDR1 and CDR2: SNHLY, FYNNEI. The CDR3 runs 13 residues. CDR3 nucleotide sequence: TGTGCCAGCAGTCTAGCGGGGCAAGATACGCAGTATTTT. Amino acids: CASSLAGQDTQYF.

J is TRBJ2-1 and V is TRBV6-2 or TRBV6-3; TRBD1 is a possible D gene (6 bases). Germline lookup yields CDR1 MNHEY and CDR2 SVGEGT. The CDR3 runs to 14 residues. Trimming left V 7 bases short and J 3 bases short, with 13 bases between. The CDR3 DNA reads as TGTGCCAGCACCCCGGGACACTACTACAATGAGCAGTTCTTC. Amino acid sequence: CASTPGHYYNEQFF.

The V gene is TRBV7-6, the J gene TRBJ1-5; maybe TRBD1 (5 bases). V dropped 2 bases and J dropped 0 bases, with 11 bases sitting between them. Germline assignment: CDR1 SGHVS and CDR2 FNYEAQ. CDR3 length: 16 amino acids. For the CDR3, the DNA is TGTGCCAGCAGCTTATCTCCAGGGTATAGCAATCAGCCCCAGCATTTT. It translates to CASSLSPGYSNQPQHF.

In this sample, this clone turned up a few times. This rearrangement joins TRBV19 to TRBJ2-5; the match to TRBD1 covers 10 bases. Germline assignment: CDR1 LNHDA and CDR2 SQIVND (reference sequence). Unmatched junction bases numbered 7, after V lost 4 bases and J lost 5 bases. This CDR3 has 15 amino acids. CDR3 protein: CASSKGGQGRETQYF. For the CDR3, the DNA is TGTGCCAGTAGTAAAGGGGGACAGGGGAGGGAGACCCAGTACTTC. The complete variable domain, with remaining parts taken from reference TRBV19 and TRBJ2-5, reads DGGITQSPKYLFRKEGQNVTLSCEQNLNHDAMYWYRQDPGQGLRLIYYSQIVNDFQKGDIAEGYSVSREKKESFPLTVTSAQKNPTAFYLCASSKGGQGRETQYFGPGTRLLVL.

The V and J genes are TRBV18 and TRBJ2-2; 8 nucleotides match TRBD2. J was trimmed by 0 bases and V by 2 bases; bases with no gene match: 2. This CDR3 is 16 amino acids long. Germline V gene lookup returns CDR1 KGHSH and CDR2 LQKENI. The CDR3 loop is CASSPTSGANTGELFF. DNA of the CDR3: TGTGCCAGCTCACCAACTAGCGGCGCGAACACCGGGGAGCTGTTTTTT.

This clone is a singleton in its sample. This sequence joins TRBV9 and TRBJ2-3, with D tentatively TRBD2 (5 bases). Germline V gene sequence: CDR1 SGDLS, CDR2 YYNGEE. Trimming took 5 bases from V and 0 from J, leaving 16 bases between them. The CDR3 runs 16 residues. The CDR3 region is CASSASSRASTDTQYF. Here the CDR3 DNA reads TGTGCCAGCAGTGCGTCGTCGAGGGCTAGCACAGATACGCAGTATTTT.

The chain combines TRBV19 with TRBJ2-6; D is possibly TRBD1 (6 bases). The CDR3 spans 15 residues. V was cut by 6 bases and J by 4 bases, with 13 bases left in between. Germline CDR1 and CDR2: LNHDA and SQIVND (reference sequence). The CDR3 protein is CASSSTGNGANVLTF. The CDR3 DNA follows: TGTGCCAGTAGCAGCACAGGGAACGGGGCCAACGTCCTGACTTTC.

The chain couples TRBV7-8 to TRBJ2-7; TRBD2 matches 7 bases. With 3 bases clipped from V and 0 bases from J, the junction kept 8 bases outside the gene matches. The germline V gene has CDR1 SGHVS and CDR2 FQNEAQ. The CDR3 extends over 16 amino acids. The CDR3 DNA sequence: TGTGCCAGCAGCTTGGGGGTGAGCGGGGTCTCCTACGAGCAGTACTTC. This translates into CASSLGVSGVSYEQYF.

The V gene is TRBV4-2, the J gene TRBJ2-3; the D gene is possibly TRBD2 (7 bases). CDR1 is LGHNA and CDR2 is YNFKEQ in the germline V gene. The CDR3 extends over 18 amino acids. The V and J ends lost 0 bases and 1 base respectively, with 17 bases between them. As DNA, the CDR3 is TGTGCCAGCAGCCAAGATCTAGAAGGGGGGGGCCGCACAGATACGCAGTATTTT. This encodes CASSQDLEGGGRTDTQYF.

The chain links TRBV6-2 or TRBV6-3 to TRBJ2-2; weak D call: TRBD2 (6 bases). Germline-derived CDR1 and CDR2 are MNHEY and SVGEGT. This CDR3 comprises 16 residues. Trimming cost V 2 bases and J 3 bases, with 13 bases left between them. CDR3 in amino acids: CASSYPGLGYTGELFF. DNA for the CDR3: TGTGCCAGCAGTTACCCGGGACTCGGCTACACCGGGGAGCTGTTTTTT.

The table lists this clone with many counts. The rearrangement uses TRBV20-1 and TRBJ2-1; a weak D match, TRBD1 (5 bases). This CDR3 spans 8 amino acids. The V gene's germline CDR1 is DFQATT and CDR2 SNEGSKA (reference sequence). The V gene lost 6 bases and the J gene lost 15 bases, with 9 bases spanning the gap. CDR3 sequence: CSAIDRFF. CDR3 in DNA: TGCAGTGCCATCGACAGGTTCTTC.

J is TRBJ1-1 and V is TRBV28, with 8 nucleotides matching TRBD1. CDR3 length: 13 residues. Losses at the gene ends were 8 bases for V and 1 base for J; bases not matched to a gene: 3. The V gene's germline CDR1 is MDHEN and CDR2 SYDVKM. The CDR3 here is CASDRGRNTEAFF. The CDR3, as DNA: TGTGCCAGCGACAGGGGCCGGAACACTGAAGCTTTCTTT.

In this sample, this clone turned up once. The chain has TRBV19 and TRBJ1-2; 8 bases map to TRBD1. Trimming at V came to 9 bases and at J to 3 bases, leaving 6 bases not matched to a gene. CDR1 is LNHDA and CDR2 is SQIVND in the germline V gene (reference sequence). This CDR3 comprises 13 residues. In DNA, the CDR3 is TGTGCCAGCGCTCAGACAGGGGACTATGGCTACACCTTC. Protein sequence: CASAQTGDYGYTF.